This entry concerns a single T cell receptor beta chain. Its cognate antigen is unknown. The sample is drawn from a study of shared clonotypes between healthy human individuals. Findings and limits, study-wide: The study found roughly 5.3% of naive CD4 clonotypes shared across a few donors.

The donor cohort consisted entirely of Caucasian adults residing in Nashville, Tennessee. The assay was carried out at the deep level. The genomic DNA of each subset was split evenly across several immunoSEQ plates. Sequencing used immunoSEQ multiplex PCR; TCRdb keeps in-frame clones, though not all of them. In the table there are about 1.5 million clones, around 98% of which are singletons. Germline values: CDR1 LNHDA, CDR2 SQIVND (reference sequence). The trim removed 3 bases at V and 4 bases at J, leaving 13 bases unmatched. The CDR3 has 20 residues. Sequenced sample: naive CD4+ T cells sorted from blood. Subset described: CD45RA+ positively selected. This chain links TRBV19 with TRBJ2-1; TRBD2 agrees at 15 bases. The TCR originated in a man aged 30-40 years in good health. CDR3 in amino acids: CASSILPGLAGGGGYNEQFF. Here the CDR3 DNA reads TGTGCCAGTAGTATCCTCCCGGGACTAGCGGGGGGAGGGGGTTACAATGAGCAGTTCTTC.